The sequence of this T cell receptor (beta chain) was determined in a study of blood T cell repertoires in COVID-19. Data came from immunoSEQ multiplex PCR; TCRdb stores just in-frame clones and leaves some out. The profile shows 250,000 to 300,000 clones, roughly 86% of them singletons. With 3 bases clipped from V and 10 bases from J, the junction kept 7 bases outside the gene matches. The CDR3 sequence is 13 residues long. Germline V gene sequence: CDR1 KGHSH, CDR2 LQKENI. The source material was PBMCs or T cells enriched from blood (not recorded which). This chain joins TRBV18 and TRBJ2-5; 8 nucleotides agree with TRBD2. The TCR comes from a woman between 25 and 40 years old who had recovered from COVID-19. CDR3 sequence (DNA): TGTGCCAGCTCACCCGGACTAGCAGTGAGCCAGTACTTC. Its translation is CASSPGLAVSQYF.